Below, 9 T cell receptor beta chains from the same sample are listed, as sequenced in a study of response to subunit inactivated influenza vaccine. TCRdb redid the calling of the RT-PCR reads with MiXCR, one entry per CDR3 protein. The sample consists of about 520,000 distinct CDR3 sequences, approximately 6.9% of them appearing once. Sequencing was performed on PBMCs from blood, taken roughly 24 months after vaccination. These receptor sequences come from a man between 50 and 75 years old who received an inactivated influenza vaccine.

This clonotype appeared many times. The chain uses TRBV20-1 and TRBJ2-7; possibly TRBD1 or TRBD2 for D (7 bases each). The CDR3 contains 15 residues. Trimming took 3 bases from V and 0 from J, leaving 15 bases between them. The germline V gene has CDR1 DFQATT and CDR2 SNEGSKA (reference sequence). The CDR3 sequence is CSASLTGRASYEQYF. The DNA of the CDR3 is TGCAGTGCTAGTTTGACAGGGAGGGCCTCCTACGAGCAGTACTTC.

CDR3 region: CASSLSAANTEAFF. The CDR3 DNA sequence: TGCGCCAGCAGCTTGTCGGCGGCGAACACTGAAGCTTTCTTT. The chain joins TRBV5-1 to TRBJ1-1; D not certain. The CDR3 is made up of 14 amino acids. Trimming cost V 1 base and J 1 base, with 8 bases left between them. Germline CDR1 is SGHRS and CDR2 is YFSETQ.

This clonotype was seen only a few times. The chain combines TRBV10-2 with TRBJ2-7; the D gene could be TRBD1 or TRBD2 (5 bases each). Germline CDR1 and CDR2: WSHSY and SAAADI. CDR3 size: 14 residues. V was pared by 6 bases and J by 2 bases, with 14 bases between. The chain's CDR3 is CASRAGTPPYEQYF. Here the CDR3 DNA reads TGCGCCAGCAGGGCAGGGACCCCCCCCTACGAGCAGTACTTC.

This clonotype was seen many times. The chain links TRBV10-3 to TRBJ2-7, with D possibly TRBD2 on 5 matching bases. V lost 2 bases and J lost 6, with 11 bases in between. CDR1 is ENHRY, CDR2 SYGVKD, per germline. The CDR3 has 13 residues. CDR3 amino acids: CAISEPYGVEQYF. The DNA for the CDR3 is TGTGCCATCAGTGAGCCCTACGGGGTCGAGCAGTACTTC.

In this sample, this clonotype turned up a few times. The gene calls are TRBV28 and TRBJ1-5; 9 bases match TRBD1. This CDR3 spans 14 amino acids. CDR1 and CDR2 from the germline V gene are MDHEN and SYDVKM. V shed 6 bases and J 6 bases; nucleotides not matched to a gene: 6. CDR3 in amino acids: CASRTTGGSQPQHF. CDR3 bases: TGTGCCAGCAGAACCACAGGGGGCTCTCAGCCCCAGCATTTT.

This clonotype appeared a few times. The genes are TRBV5-5 and TRBJ1-5; 8 bases are a match to TRBD1. CDR3 size: 16 residues. CDR1 and CDR2 from the germline V gene are SGHKS and YYEKEE (reference sequence). V was clipped by 3 bases and J by 5 bases; unmatched bases: 10. CDR3 nucleotide sequence: TGTGCCAGCAGCTCAGATTACGACAGGGGATATCAGCCCCAGCATTTT. Amino acids: CASSSDYDRGYQPQHF.

This chain links TRBV10-3 with TRBJ2-5; 7 bases line up with TRBD1. The CDR3 is made up of 13 amino acids. Looked up from germline, CDR1 is ENHRY and CDR2 is SYGVKD. J was trimmed by 2 bases and V by 6 bases; bases with no gene match: 3. CDR3 loop: CAIRLQGQETQYF. The DNA for the CDR3 is TGTGCCATCAGACTACAGGGGCAAGAGACCCAGTACTTC.

This clonotype came up a few times. The chain links TRBV9 to TRBJ2-7; 10 bases are a match to TRBD1. Trimming cost V 4 bases and J 6 bases; bases outside gene matches: 10. The CDR3 runs to 15 residues. From germline, CDR1 is SGDLS and CDR2 YYNGEE. The CDR3 DNA sequence: TGTGCCAGCAGCCCGACAGGGGGCCCATCTGGCGAGCAGTACTTC. The encoded protein is CASSPTGGPSGEQYF.

The chain joins TRBV20-1 to TRBJ2-7; maybe TRBD2 (5 bases). Germline assignment: CDR1 DFQATT and CDR2 SNEGSKA (reference sequence). The CDR3 covers 16 residues. The V and J ends lost 2 bases and 0 bases respectively, with 17 bases between them. The CDR3 region has the DNA TGCAGTGCTAGAAACCCGCGAGCGGCCTACTCCTACGAGCAGTACTTC. Its protein product is CSARNPRAAYSYEQYF.